This T cell receptor (beta chain) came from a study of blood T cell repertoires in COVID-19. In the authors' methods: Reference gene primer amplification gave nucleated cell count estimates. Generated by immunoSEQ multiplex PCR, the TCRdb table keeps only in-frame clones and is missing some. The DNA was the basis for D and trimming; V, J and clone size are from that table. The table has 350,000 to 400,000 clones, around 89% seen once; the top ten hold around 0.97%. Germline V gene data show CDR1 as SGHAT and CDR2 as FQNNGV. The CDR3 has 11 residues. V lost 6 bases to trimming and J lost 9 bases, with 10 bases between them.

The chain links TRBV11-2 to TRBJ2-3; TRBD1 might be the D (5 bases). The source material was PBMCs or T cells enriched from blood (not recorded which). The receptor comes from a woman in her 30s with acute COVID-19. In DNA, the CDR3 is TGTGCCAGCAGTATACAGGAGACGCAGTATTTT. Encoded protein: CASSIQETQYF.